A single sample gave rise to the 30 T cell receptor beta chains below, sequenced in a study of technical replicates of blood from a few donors. Some clones are missing from TCRdb's copy, which holds only in-frame ones; the method was immunoSEQ multiplex PCR. The sample records more than 65,000 clones, over 95% being singletons. Sequencing was carried out using T cells isolated from PBMCs. The receptors stem from a human donor in good health.

The genes are TRBV7-3 and TRBJ2-3; D may be TRBD2 (6 bases). V was trimmed by 0 bases and J by 0 bases, leaving 7 bases between them. Germline CDR1 and CDR2: SGHTA and FQGTGA. This CDR3 is built from 15 residues. The CDR3 here is CASSLTSGSTDTQYF. The CDR3 nucleotides are TGTGCCAGCAGCTTAACTAGCGGTAGCACAGATACGCAGTATTTT.

The genes are TRBV4-3 and TRBJ1-3; D gene unclear. Between the trimmed V and J ends, which lost 3 bases and 2 bases, there was a span of 14 bases. In germline, CDR1 is LGHNA, CDR2 YSLEER. The CDR3 covers 16 residues. CDR3 sequence (DNA): TGCGCCAGCAGCCAGGGCGGAGAGGGCACTGGAAACACCATATATTTT. It specifies CASSQGGEGTGNTIYF.

The genes are TRBV7-2 and TRBJ2-4, with 8 nucleotides matching TRBD1. The CDR3 contains 13 residues. Germline loops: CDR1 SGHTA, CDR2 FQGNSA. The J segment lost 7 bases and the V segment lost 5 bases, leaving 4 bases of the junction unmatched. In DNA form, the CDR3 reads TGTGCCAGCAGCCCCCAGGGGGCGAACATTCAGTACTTC. Encoded protein: CASSPQGANIQYF.

CDR3 bases: TGTGCCAGCAGCTTAATGGGACTGGAGAAGAATGAGCAGTTCTTC. Translating it yields CASSLMGLEKNEQFF. V usage is TRBV7-2 and J usage is TRBJ2-1; possible D gene TRBD2, 6 bases. V lost 2 bases and J 7 bases, leaving 15 bases between the germline ends. The CDR3 is 15 amino acids. Germline CDR1 SGHTA, CDR2 FQGNSA.

This sequence joins TRBV30 and TRBJ2-1; no firm D call. CDR3 length: 15 residues. With 1 base removed from V and 0 bases from J, the gap between germline ends came to 10 bases. Per the germline V gene, CDR1 is GTSNPN and CDR2 is SVGIG (reference sequence). CDR3 residues: CAWSDYSSSYNEQFF. Here the CDR3 DNA reads TGTGCCTGGAGTGACTACTCCAGCTCCTACAATGAGCAGTTCTTC.

The chain employs TRBV7-2 and TRBJ2-7; TRBD2 agrees at 10 bases. The CDR3 covers 14 residues. The V gene end was trimmed by 5 bases and the J gene end by 3 bases; junction bases not matched to a gene: 4. CDR1 and CDR2 (germline): SGHTA, FQGNSA. CDR3 nucleotides: TGTGCCAGCAGCCGGACTAGCGGTTTCTACGAGCAGTACTTC. Translated, it gives CASSRTSGFYEQYF. Full variable domain (rest looked up from reference TRBV7-2 and TRBJ2-7): GAGVSQSPSNKVTEKGKDVELRCDPISGHTALYWYRQSLGQGLEFLIYFQGNSAPDKSGLPSDRFSAERTGGSVSTLTIQRTQQEDSAVYLCASSRTSGFYEQYFGPGTRLTVT.

This sequence joins TRBV6-1 and TRBJ1-5; TRBD1 might be the D (6 bases). Germline V gene sequence: CDR1 MNHNS, CDR2 SASEGT. This CDR3 contains 15 residues. V gave up 6 bases and J gave up 0 bases, with 12 bases separating them. CDR3 sequence (DNA): TGTGCCAGCAGCACCGGGACATATAGCAATCAGCCCCAGCATTTT. Amino acids: CASSTGTYSNQPQHF.

The chain carries TRBV4-2 and TRBJ2-7; maybe TRBD2 (6 bases). V was pared by 2 bases and J by 3 bases, with 20 bases between. The germline V gene has CDR1 LGHNA and CDR2 YNFKEQ. This CDR3 has 17 residues. The CDR3 region is CASSQSFTGGLNYEQYF. CDR3 sequence (DNA): TGTGCCAGCAGCCAAAGCTTTACCGGGGGACTTAACTACGAGCAGTACTTC.

The V gene is TRBV5-1, the J gene TRBJ2-3; possibly TRBD1 for D (5 bases). Germline-derived CDR1 and CDR2 are SGHRS and YFSETQ. The V gene lost 2 bases and the J gene lost 0 bases, with 7 bases spanning the gap. CDR3 length equals 14 residues. CDR3 region: CASSLQDSTDTQYF. Here the CDR3 DNA reads TGCGCCAGCAGCTTACAGGATAGCACAGATACGCAGTATTTT.

V usage is TRBV7-2 and J usage is TRBJ1-1, with D possibly matching TRBD1 (6 bases). CDR3 length: 11 amino acids. Trimming left V 3 bases short and J 10 bases short, with 9 bases between. The germline V gene encodes CDR1 SGHTA and CDR2 FQGNSA. CDR3 in amino acids: CASSLGRGAFF. The CDR3 DNA is TGTGCCAGCAGCTTGGGCAGGGGAGCTTTCTTT.

The V call is TRBV5-8, the J call TRBJ2-7; TRBD2 agrees at 11 bases. CDR1 is SGHTS and CDR2 is YDEGEE in the germline V gene. Losses at the gene ends were 0 bases for V and 0 bases for J; bases not matched to a gene: 2. The CDR3 runs to 16 residues. As DNA, the CDR3 is TGTGCCAGCAGCTTGGGACTAGCGGGATTCTCCTACGAGCAGTACTTC. Translated, it gives CASSLGLAGFSYEQYF.

The chain joins TRBV21-1 to TRBJ2-1; the D segment call TRBD2 is taken from the table without a DNA check. TRBV21-1 is marked as a pseudogene. The CDR3 contains 15 residues. CDR3: CASSKRGLARDEQFF. In DNA form, the CDR3 reads TGTGCCAGCAGCAAACGCGGACTAGCAAGGGATGAGCAGTTCTTC.

Only one count was recorded for this clone. The chain joins TRBV7-3 to TRBJ2-7; D is possibly TRBD2 (6 bases). Looked up from germline, CDR1 is SGHTA and CDR2 is FQGTGA. This CDR3 comprises 15 residues. Trimming removed 2 bases from V and 3 bases from J, with 14 bases in between. This CDR3 reads CASSLEAGPHYEQYF. The DNA of the CDR3 is TGTGCCAGCAGCTTAGAGGCGGGGCCCCACTACGAGCAGTACTTC.

The chain links TRBV28 to TRBJ2-1, with TRBD2 matching over 12 bases. The CDR3 spans 15 residues. V lost 6 bases, J lost 8 bases, and 8 bases stayed unmatched. The germline V gene encodes CDR1 MDHEN and CDR2 SYDVKM. The CDR3 DNA reads as TGTGCCAGCAGAGAGACTAGCGGGAGTTGGGATGAGCAGTTCTTC. Translating gives CASRETSGSWDEQFF.

V is TRBV13 and J is TRBJ1-4; TRBD1 agrees at 8 bases. The germline V gene encodes CDR1 PRHDT and CDR2 FYEKMQ (reference sequence). The CDR3 covers 19 residues. V was pared by 5 bases and J by 0 bases, with 14 bases of the junction left unmatched. This CDR3 reads CASSLLSGGKGATNEKLFF. The CDR3 DNA is TGTGCCAGCAGCCTTCTCTCAGGGGGCAAAGGGGCAACTAATGAAAAACTGTTTTTT.

The chain has TRBV11-2 and TRBJ2-6, with TRBD1 matching over 12 bases. The germline V gene encodes CDR1 SGHAT and CDR2 FQNNGV. The CDR3 runs 16 residues. V shed 5 bases and J 6 bases; nucleotides not matched to a gene: 5. CDR3 loop: CASSPGDRGLANVLTF. The CDR3 DNA sequence: TGTGCCAGCAGCCCCGGGGACAGGGGGCTGGCCAACGTCCTGACTTTC.

V usage is TRBV9 and J usage is TRBJ1-5; TRBD1 aligns across 7 bases. Germline CDR1 reads SGDLS; CDR2 reads YYNGEE. The CDR3 spans 14 residues. V lost 3 bases to trimming and J lost 4 bases; unmatched junction nucleotides: 4. The CDR3 loop is CASSAGQLNQPQHF. The CDR3 DNA follows: TGTGCCAGCAGCGCGGGACAGCTAAATCAGCCCCAGCATTTT.

In its sample, this clone was seen once. V and J are TRBV5-1 and TRBJ2-7, with 10 positions matching TRBD1. With V trimmed by 3 bases and J by 3 bases, 6 bases remained unmatched. Germline CDR1 and CDR2: SGHRS and YFSETQ. This CDR3 region has 15 residues. The CDR3 loop is CASSSFRDRGYEQYF. DNA of the CDR3: TGCGCCAGCAGCTCATTCCGGGACAGGGGCTACGAGCAGTACTTC.

The chain is built from TRBV15 and TRBJ2-5, with 8 bases aligning to TRBD2. The germline CDR1 and CDR2 sequences are LNHNV and YYDKDF (reference sequence). The CDR3 covers 15 residues. V gave up 5 bases and J gave up 5 bases; unmatched junction bases: 10. The CDR3 DNA is TGTGCCACCAGCCAAGGGACTAGTGTCTCGGAGACCCAGTACTTC. Translated, it gives CATSQGTSVSETQYF.

This clone was recorded once. CDR3: CASSFSALQGYEQYF. The CDR3 DNA follows: TGTGCCAGCAGTTTCTCAGCCCTACAGGGCTACGAGCAGTACTTC. The chain carries TRBV28 and TRBJ2-7; possibly TRBD1 for D (6 bases). V lost 3 bases and J 3 bases, leaving 15 bases between the germline ends. CDR3 length: 15 residues. The germline V gene has CDR1 MDHEN and CDR2 SYDVKM.

This clone was seen once. The chain is built from TRBV30 and TRBJ2-7; TRBD2 aligns across 14 bases. The CDR3 runs 17 residues. CDR1 is GTSNPN and CDR2 is SVGIG in the germline V gene (reference sequence). J lost 5 bases, V lost 3 bases, and 12 bases had no gene match. DNA of the CDR3: TGTGCCTGGAGGGGGACTAGCGGGGGCGCCGCGGGAGACGAGCAGTACTTC. Translating gives CAWRGTSGGAAGDEQYF.

V usage is TRBV5-1 and J usage is TRBJ1-1, with D possibly matching TRBD1 (5 bases). Germline assignment: CDR1 SGHRS and CDR2 YFSETQ. With 0 bases removed from V and 4 bases from J, the gap between germline ends came to 7 bases. This CDR3 region has 13 residues. This CDR3 is CASSLGGGTEAFF. The CDR3 coding sequence is TGCGCCAGCAGCTTGGGGGGGGGCACTGAAGCTTTCTTT.

CDR3 amino acids: CASSYSGQQETQYF. Here the CDR3 DNA reads TGTGCCAGCAGTTACTCGGGACAACAAGAGACCCAGTACTTC. This sequence joins TRBV6-5 and TRBJ2-5; a weak D match, TRBD1 (6 bases). The germline V and J ends were trimmed by 0 bases and 2 bases, with 7 bases remaining between them. Germline V gene sequence: CDR1 MNHEY, CDR2 SVGAGI. This CDR3 is built from 14 residues.

The V and J genes are TRBV9 and TRBJ2-7; 7 nucleotides match TRBD2. Germline V lookup: CDR1 SGDLS, CDR2 YYNGEE. CDR3 length: 15 amino acids. V was clipped by 0 bases and J by 5 bases; unmatched bases: 8. CDR3 coding DNA: TGTGCCAGCAGCGTAGCGGGTCGGGAGGACAACGAGCAGTACTTC. The encoded protein is CASSVAGREDNEQYF.

The chain links TRBV7-3 to TRBJ2-5, with D perhaps TRBD1 (6 bases). CDR3 length: 15 residues. V dropped 6 bases and J dropped 2 bases, with 16 bases sitting between them. Germline V gene data show CDR1 as SGHTA and CDR2 as FQGTGA. The chain's CDR3 is CASSSGVLWQETQYF. The CDR3 DNA sequence: TGTGCCAGCAGTTCAGGGGTACTCTGGCAAGAGACCCAGTACTTC.

This sequence joins TRBV6-5 and TRBJ2-2; 7 nucleotides align to TRBD2. The CDR3 covers 14 residues. CDR1 MNHEY and CDR2 SVGAGI come from the germline V gene. Trimming at V came to 2 bases and at J to 7 bases, leaving 4 bases not matched to a gene. The CDR3 reads CASSYVGEGGELFF. Written as DNA, the CDR3 is TGTGCCAGCAGTTACGTGGGGGAGGGCGGGGAGCTGTTTTTT.

This rearrangement joins TRBV7-6 to TRBJ2-2; D remains ambiguous. CDR3 length: 13 amino acids. Per the germline V gene, CDR1 is SGHVS and CDR2 is FNYEAQ. Trimming removed 2 bases from V and 5 bases from J, with 6 bases in between. CDR3 sequence: CASSLMETGELFF. Written as DNA, the CDR3 is TGTGCCAGCAGCTTAATGGAGACCGGGGAGCTGTTTTTT. The variable domain in full, with the rest retrieved from reference TRBV7-6 and TRBJ2-2, is GAGVSQSPRYKVTKRGQDVALRCDPISGHVSLYWYRQALGQGPEFLTYFNYEAQQDKSGLPNDRFSAERPEGSISTLTIQRTEQRDSAMYRCASSLMETGELFFGEGSRLTVL.

The rearrangement links TRBV7-2 to TRBJ2-1; TRBD2 matches 10 bases. The ends lost 3 bases at V and 3 bases at J; junction bases unmatched: 11. The V gene's germline CDR1 is SGHTA and CDR2 FQGNSA. The CDR3 spans 18 residues. CDR3 in amino acids: CASSLVPGLASGYNEQFF. CDR3 DNA: TGTGCCAGCAGCTTGGTTCCGGGACTAGCGTCCGGCTACAATGAGCAGTTCTTC.

This rearrangement joins TRBV11-2 to TRBJ2-1; D uncertain. Per the germline V gene, CDR1 is SGHAT and CDR2 is FQNNGV. The CDR3 runs 11 residues. Trimming took 4 bases from V and 8 from J, leaving 6 bases between them. The CDR3 DNA sequence: TGTGCCAGCAGCTCCCTCCATGAGCAGTTCTTC. Protein: CASSSLHEQFF. Combining the CDR3 with reference TRBV11-2 and TRBJ2-1 gives the whole variable domain EAGVAQSPRYKIIEKRQSVAFWCNPISGHATLYWYQQILGQGPKLLIQFQNNGVVDDSQLPKDRFSAERLKGVDSTLKIQPAKLEDSAVYLCASSSLHEQFFGPGTRLTVL.

The chain combines TRBV29-1 with TRBJ1-2; 8 bases align to TRBD1. The trim removed 7 bases at V and 7 bases at J, leaving 8 bases unmatched. The CDR3 loop spans 12 amino acids. Germline CDR1 is SQVTM and CDR2 is ANQGSEA. This CDR3 is CSASTGVVGYTF. DNA for the CDR3: TGCAGCGCCTCGACAGGGGTGGTTGGCTACACCTTC.